This T cell receptor beta chain appears in the sequencing data of a study of response to subunit inactivated influenza vaccine. The CDR3 spans 12 residues. Trimming took 0 bases from V and 6 from J, leaving 6 bases between them. Germline V gene lookup returns CDR1 DFQATT and CDR2 SNEGSKA (reference sequence). Study findings and constraints: With each seasonal influenza vaccination, the authors suggested, few new T cells are recruited.

About this clonotype: As yet, its antigen is unknown.

TCRdb passed the RT-PCR reads through MiXCR, listing each CDR3 protein once. The sample has 300,000 to 350,000 distinct CDR3 sequences, 21% seen once. The material sequenced was PBMCs from blood, taken roughly 20 months after vaccination. The V gene is TRBV20-1, the J gene TRBJ1-5; D is ambiguous. The clonotype originates from a man aged 50-75 years who received an inactivated influenza vaccine. The CDR3 DNA reads as TGCAGTGCTAGAGAAAAAGGTCAGCCCCAGCATTTT. Translation: CSAREKGQPQHF.